These 18 T cell receptor beta chains were all obtained from the same sample, sequenced in a study of blood T cell repertoires in COVID-19. Method: immunoSEQ multiplex PCR; TCRdb's copy keeps in-frame clones and lacks some. The sample contains about 210,000 clones, roughly 94% of which appear only once. What was sequenced was peripheral blood. The receptors come from a man aged 25-45 years with acute or convalescent COVID-19.

The chain links TRBV11-1 to TRBJ1-2; TRBD1 agrees at 8 bases. CDR3 length: 13 residues. Trimming removed 2 bases from V and 7 bases from J; junction bases left unmatched: 3. CDR1 and CDR2 from the germline V gene are SGHAT and FQDESV (reference sequence). The DNA for the CDR3 is TGTGCCAGCAGCTTACAGGGGGCAGGTGGCTACACCTTC. It translates to CASSLQGAGGYTF.

This rearrangement joins TRBV24-1 to TRBJ2-7, with TRBD2 matching 10 bases. The germline gives CDR1 KGHDR, CDR2 SFDVKD. This CDR3 spans 14 amino acids. The ends lost 9 bases at V and 2 bases at J; junction bases unmatched: 6. CDR3 nucleotides: TGTGCCACCCAAGCTAGCGGGAGTCCCTACGAGCAGTACTTC. Amino acid sequence: CATQASGSPYEQYF.

The chain joins TRBV29-1 to TRBJ1-1; weak D call: TRBD1 (5 bases). CDR3 length: 12 residues. The germline CDR1 and CDR2 sequences are SQVTM and ANQGSEA. Trimming shortened V by 4 bases and J by 1 base, and 7 bases separated the two germline ends. The CDR3 sequence is CSVGQRNTEAFF. For the CDR3, the DNA is TGCAGCGTTGGACAGAGGAACACTGAAGCTTTCTTT.

This clone is a singleton in its sample. V and J are TRBV4-1 and TRBJ2-7, with TRBD1 as a possible D gene (5 bases). From germline, CDR1 is MGHRA and CDR2 YSYEKL. Trimming cost V 4 bases and J 3 bases, with 10 bases left between them. The CDR3 runs to 13 residues. CDR3 sequence (DNA): TGCGCCAGCAGCCTGACAGAGAGCTACGAGCAGTACTTC. Translated: CASSLTESYEQYF.

The chain joins TRBV2 to TRBJ2-1; 7 bases match TRBD1. CDR3 length equals 13 residues. Germline lookup yields CDR1 SNHLY and CDR2 FYNNEI. The ends lost 1 base at V and 15 bases at J; junction bases unmatched: 9. In nucleotides, the CDR3 is TGTGCCAGCAGTGAAGTTCAGGGGGAGTTGCCGTTCTTC. Protein product: CASSEVQGELPFF.

J is TRBJ1-5 and V is TRBV6-5, with 8 positions matching TRBD1. With 6 bases clipped from V and 4 bases from J, the junction kept 8 bases outside the gene matches. This CDR3 contains 15 residues. Germline V CDR1 and CDR2: MNHEY, SVGAGI. The DNA for the CDR3 is TGTGCCAGCAGCCGAACAGGGGGTGGAAATCAGCCCCAGCATTTT. Encoded protein: CASSRTGGGNQPQHF.

The chain combines TRBV30 with TRBJ1-5; D is ambiguous. CDR1 and CDR2 (germline): GTSNPN, SVGIG (reference sequence). Trimming took 0 bases from V and 0 from J, leaving 12 bases between them. The CDR3 extends over 16 amino acids. CDR3 residues: CAWSVPGIPSNQPQHF. The CDR3 DNA reads TGTGCCTGGAGTGTACCCGGGATCCCTAGCAATCAGCCCCAGCATTTT. The full variable domain, rest sourced from reference TRBV30 and TRBJ1-5, is SQTIHQWPATLVQPVGSPLSLECTVEGTSNPNLYWYRQAAGRGLQLLFYSVGIGQISSEVPQNLSASRPQDRQFILSSKKLLLSDSGFYLCAWSVPGIPSNQPQHFGDGTRLSIL.

This clone has just one count. V is TRBV27 and J is TRBJ2-5, with no clear D. V was pared by 6 bases and J by 8 bases, with 10 bases between. This CDR3 contains 11 residues. Per germline, CDR1 MNHEY and CDR2 SMNVEV (reference sequence). CDR3 in DNA: TGTGCCAGCAGGTCCCTTCTTACCCAGTACTTC. It encodes CASRSLLTQYF.

The count of this clone is one. CDR3 in amino acids: CAWSYSGELFF. The CDR3 DNA is TGTGCCTGGAGTTACTCCGGGGAGCTGTTTTTT. The chain has TRBV30 and TRBJ2-2; no reliable D call. The CDR3 is 11 residues long. Germline CDR1 reads GTSNPN; CDR2 reads SVGIG (reference sequence). Trimming cost V 2 bases and J 6 bases, with 4 bases left between them.

The chain is built from TRBV11-2 and TRBJ2-3; TRBD1 agrees at 7 bases. In germline, CDR1 is SGHAT, CDR2 FQNNGV. This CDR3 has 13 residues. V trimming: 5 bases; J trimming: 5 bases; junction bases outside the gene matches: 4. The CDR3, as DNA: TGTGCCAGCAGCGATAACAGGGGAGATACGCAGTATTTT. It specifies CASSDNRGDTQYF.

The V and J genes are TRBV19 and TRBJ1-5; no definite D call. V was trimmed by 3 bases and J by 5 bases, leaving 8 bases between them. The CDR3 is 13 amino acids. Germline V gives CDR1 LNHDA, CDR2 SQIVND (reference sequence). CDR3 protein: CASSINRDQPQHF. The DNA for the CDR3 is TGTGCCAGTAGTATTAATCGGGATCAGCCCCAGCATTTT. The full variable domain, with the rest looked up from reference TRBV19 and TRBJ1-5, is DGGITQSPKYLFRKEGQNVTLSCEQNLNHDAMYWYRQDPGQGLRLIYYSQIVNDFQKGDIAEGYSVSREKKESFPLTVTSAQKNPTAFYLCASSINRDQPQHFGDGTRLSIL.

This clone was seen only once. This chain links TRBV11-1 with TRBJ2-1; 12 positions agree with TRBD1. The V gene's germline CDR1 is SGHAT and CDR2 FQDESV (reference sequence). The CDR3 spans 16 residues. The V and J ends lost 5 bases and 9 bases, in that order; junction bases with no gene match: 11. The CDR3, as DNA: TGTGCCAGCAGCAGCCGGGACAGGGGGCGGATGGGTGAGCAGTTCTTC. It codes for CASSSRDRGRMGEQFF.

The gene calls are TRBV19 and TRBJ1-2; maybe TRBD1 (5 bases). The V gene's germline CDR1 is LNHDA and CDR2 SQIVND (reference sequence). The CDR3 spans 17 residues. V lost 6 bases to trimming and J lost 0 bases, with 20 bases between them. The CDR3 region is CASRSGAAPYANYGYTF. CDR3 DNA sequence: TGTGCCAGTAGGTCTGGGGCAGCCCCTTACGCTAACTATGGCTACACCTTC.

This clone appeared once. The chain links TRBV28 to TRBJ2-2; no firm D call. The CDR3 totals 13 residues. With 2 bases removed from V and 6 bases from J, the gap between germline ends came to 7 bases. Germline CDR1 MDHEN, CDR2 SYDVKM. The CDR3 DNA reads as TGTGCCAGCAGTTTAATCGGAGCCGGGGAGCTGTTTTTT. Encoded protein: CASSLIGAGELFF.

The chain joins TRBV6-4 to TRBJ2-3; 13 bases fit TRBD2. Germline loops: CDR1 MRHNA, CDR2 SNTAGT. CDR3 length: 15 amino acids. V dropped 5 bases and J dropped 3; count of bases not matched to a gene: 2. The CDR3 DNA follows: TGTGCCAGCAGTCCGACTAGCGGGGGGACAGATACGCAGTATTTT. Protein product: CASSPTSGGTDTQYF.

As regards this clone: The junction departs from germline at one end; a sequencing error may be responsible. This chain links TRBV5-4 with TRBJ2-3, with 7 bases fitting TRBD1. This CDR3 has 14 residues. Germline CDR1 and CDR2: SGHNT and YYREEE (reference sequence). The CDR3 DNA sequence: TGTGCCATCAGCAAGGGGGCACGCACAGATACGCAGTATTTT. Translated, it gives CAISKGARTDTQYF. Based on the CDR3 plus reference TRBV5-4 and TRBJ2-3, the full variable domain is ETGVTQSPTHLIKTRGQQVTLRCSSQSGHNTVSWYQQALGQGPQFIFQYYREEENGRGNFPPRFSGLQFPNYSSELNVNALELDDSALYLCAISKGARTDTQYFGPGTRLTVL.

V usage is TRBV28 and J usage is TRBJ2-7; 12 positions match TRBD2. The length of the CDR3 is 15 residues. CDR1 and CDR2 (germline): MDHEN, SYDVKM. Unmatched junction bases numbered 5, after V lost 5 bases and J lost 3 bases. The CDR3 here is CASSPRTSGVYEQYF. Written as DNA, the CDR3 is TGTGCCAGCAGTCCCAGGACTAGCGGGGTCTACGAGCAGTACTTC.

The rearrangement links TRBV7-9 to TRBJ1-4; no reliable D call. Trimming stripped 4 bases from V and 5 bases from J, with 17 bases between. Germline V gene lookup returns CDR1 SEHNR and CDR2 FQNEAQ (reference sequence). This CDR3 has 16 residues. DNA of the CDR3: TGTGCCAGCAGCTCTCCGTCGATACAGTCCAATGAAAAACTGTTTTTT. Translated, it gives CASSSPSIQSNEKLFF. The whole variable domain, filled in from reference TRBV7-9 and TRBJ1-4, reads DTGVSQNPRHKITKRGQNVTFRCDPISEHNRLYWYRQTLGQGPEFLTYFQNEAQLEKSRLLSDRFSAERPKGSFSTLEIQRTEQGDSAMYLCASSSPSIQSNEKLFFGSGTQLSVL.